The 9 T cell receptor beta chains below were found in one sample sequenced in a study of OX40 agonist ivuxolimab in advanced cancers. Some clones are missing from TCRdb's copy, which holds only in-frame ones; the method was immunoSEQ multiplex PCR. The data show about 66,000 clones, about 91% seen once. The sequences come from CD4+ or CD8+ T cells sorted from blood, collected in a trial of the OX40 agonist ivuxolimab. The source of these receptors is an adult with an advanced solid tumor such as melanoma, head and neck, liver or kidney cancer.

CDR3 DNA: TGTGCCAGCAGGGTTAGCGTCCGGGGGGAAGGGGCAACTAATGAAAAACTGTTTTTT. Translated: CASRVSVRGEGATNEKLFF. This sequence joins TRBV27 and TRBJ1-4; TRBD1 might be the D (5 bases). V was clipped by 6 bases and J by 0 bases, with 23 bases between them. Germline values: CDR1 MNHEY, CDR2 SMNVEV (reference sequence). The CDR3 is 19 amino acids.

The chain employs TRBV19 and TRBJ2-1; possible D gene TRBD1, 5 bases. Germline lookup yields CDR1 LNHDA and CDR2 SQIVND (reference sequence). This CDR3 region has 16 residues. Deletions cut 3 bases from V and 4 bases from J, with 16 bases between. The CDR3 DNA reads as TGTGCCAGTAGTATGGGGCCAGGGCTTTCTTACAATGAGCAGTTCTTC. This sequence encodes CASSMGPGLSYNEQFF.

Comments on this clone: The same CDR3 can be traced to other DNA sequences in this sample. The chain links TRBV7-2 to TRBJ2-1; 9 nucleotides match TRBD2. CDR1 and CDR2 (germline): SGHTA, FQGNSA. This CDR3 is built from 15 residues. J lost 4 bases, V lost 1 base, and 2 bases had no gene match. CDR3 sequence reads: CASSLGTSAYNEQFF. CDR3 nucleotides: TGTGCCAGCAGCTTAGGGACTAGCGCTTACAATGAGCAGTTCTTC.

J is TRBJ2-2 and V is TRBV7-8; D is tentatively TRBD1 or TRBD2 (6 bases each). V lost 7 bases to trimming and J lost 7 bases, with 13 bases between them. The CDR3 runs 13 residues. Germline CDR1 SGHVS, CDR2 FQNEAQ. CDR3 coding DNA: TGTGCCAGCACCCTAGGAGGGGGCGGGGAGCTGTTTTTT. This codes for CASTLGGGGELFF.

The rearrangement joins TRBV6-1 to TRBJ2-1; weak D call: TRBD1 (5 bases). The CDR3 is 15 amino acids. Trimming left V 6 bases short and J 0 bases short, with 12 bases between. Germline V lookup: CDR1 MNHNS, CDR2 SASEGT. CDR3 in DNA: TGTGCCAGCAGAGTTAGGGGAATCTCCTACAATGAGCAGTTCTTC. This encodes CASRVRGISYNEQFF.

V gene TRBV5-1 combines with J gene TRBJ1-4, with 7 nucleotides matching TRBD1. From germline, CDR1 is SGHRS and CDR2 YFSETQ. The CDR3 length is 13 residues. The V gene end was trimmed by 4 bases and the J gene end by 7 bases; junction bases not matched to a gene: 4. The CDR3 nucleotides read TGCGCCAGCAGCCGAAACAGGGGTGAAAAACTGTTTTTT. This codes for CASSRNRGEKLFF.

This sequence joins TRBV29-1 and TRBJ2-5, with D hard to call. This CDR3 has 12 residues. V lost 8 bases to trimming and J lost 2 bases, with 12 bases between them. CDR1 is SQVTM, CDR2 ANQGSEA, per germline. The chain's CDR3 is CSFRTVQETQYF. CDR3 DNA sequence: TGCAGCTTCCGGACGGTACAAGAGACCCAGTACTTC. The complete variable domain, with remaining parts taken from reference TRBV29-1 and TRBJ2-5, reads SAVISQKPSRDICQRGTSLTIQCQVDSQVTMMFWYRQQPGQSLTLIATANQGSEATYESGFVIDKFPISRPNLTFSTLTVSNMSPEDSSIYLCSFRTVQETQYFGPGTRLLVL.

This chain connects TRBV6-5 to TRBJ2-1; D gene ambiguous. The germline V gene has CDR1 MNHEY and CDR2 SVGAGI. This CDR3 is 13 amino acids long. Trimming stripped 2 bases from V and 5 bases from J, with 7 bases between. CDR3 residues: CASSYDGNNEQFF. CDR3 coding DNA: TGTGCCAGCAGTTACGACGGCAACAATGAGCAGTTCTTC.

On this clone itself: Other DNA sequences within the sample encode an identical CDR3. V is TRBV19 and J is TRBJ2-3; possible D gene TRBD2, 6 bases. Trimming removed 5 bases at V and 12 bases at J, with 18 bases between. Germline-derived CDR1 and CDR2 are LNHDA and SQIVND (reference sequence). The CDR3 covers 13 residues. The CDR3 DNA reads as TGTGCCAGTAGTCCAAATCCCGGAGGGACCCAGTATTTT. This codes for CASSPNPGGTQYF.